This TCR beta chain appears in the sequencing data of a study of OX40 agonist ivuxolimab in advanced cancers. A note on the overall study: The costimulatory receptor OX40 (CD134) was targeted by ivuxolimab, a fully human IgG2 agonistic monoclonal antibody. Intravenous ivuxolimab was administered to patients every 2 weeks at six dose levels: 0.01, 0.1, 0.3, 1.5, 3 and 10 mg/kg. Of the roughly 50 dose-escalation patients, hepatocellular carcinoma was present in about 20, melanoma in approximately 15, renal cell carcinoma in 9 and head and neck cancer in 9. In the dose-escalation cohort, roughly 80% of patients were male, and the mean age was approximately 64 years, with a range of about 20 to 90. Prior anti-PD-1, anti-PD-L1 or anti-CTLA-4 therapy was permitted, and approximately 41% of dose-escalation patients had received checkpoint inhibitors. Partial responses were achieved by three dose-escalation patients, of whom one had hepatocellular carcinoma and two had cutaneous melanoma. The purpose of peripheral TCRbeta sequencing was to test whether ivuxolimab changed TCR sequence diversity and led to clonal T-cell expansion. The paper describes the monotherapy dose-escalation part (N = 52 patients) of the phase I trial of ivuxolimab. The paper's findings and limits, for the study overall: Antigen specificity was not determined for the clonally expanded peripheral T cells. Low levels of normalized T-cell clonal expansion were also seen in some patients who did not respond. In the 0.1-3.0 mg/kg groups, partial responders were among the patients with the lowest normalized peripheral clonal expansion, particularly in CD8+ T cells. Clonal expansion of both CD4+ and CD8+ blood T cells was observed from baseline to week 6 at doses 0.1 to 3.0 mg/kg. After ivuxolimab, expanded clones were on average more numerous among CD8+ T cells than among CD4+ T cells.

On this clone: The antigen it recognizes is unknown. Per-nucleotide qualities are absent, and no much larger clonotype sits a single base away.

Genomic DNA was isolated from the sorted cells so that the TCRbeta CDR3 region could be sequenced. The immunoSEQ Assay was used for sequencing of TCRbeta CDR3 regions. The source is immuneACCESS, and TCRdb retained only in-frame sequences with V and J called. Part of the clones is not carried over; for the studies checked, unresolved V genes explain less than half of this, and the remainder is unexplained. This sample is represented by about 46,000 clones; roughly 90% of them were singletons. 12% of the sample goes to the ten largest clones. Patients with autoimmune disease history or receiving systemic immunosuppression were excluded from the trial. Peripheral blood for TCR sequencing was collected from all dose cohorts at baseline, on cycle 4 day 1, and on cycle 7 day 1. The samples were taken from a phase I, first-in-human, multicenter, open-label dose-escalation trial of ivuxolimab. The trial enrolled adults with locally advanced or metastatic head and neck squamous cell, hepatocellular, melanoma or renal cell carcinoma. CD4+ and CD8+ T cells were sorted separately from peripheral blood before TCR sequencing.

There are 14 amino acids in the CDR3, from cysteine to phenylalanine inclusive. Only the CDR3 region is kept as DNA, spanning 42 bases read in frame from base 1. CDR1 and CDR2 are read off the germline V gene as SNHLY and FYNNEI. Trimmed from V: 6 bases; trimmed from J: 6 bases; junction bases lacking a gene match: 8. The receptor chain draws on TRBV2 and TRBJ2-1, and TRBD1 matches 7 of the central bases. The source material was CD4+ or CD8+ T cells sorted from blood, sampled in a trial of the OX40 agonist ivuxolimab. This clonotype was obtained from an adult with an advanced solid tumor such as melanoma, head and neck, liver or kidney cancer. The CDR3 protein: CASRPGQLGNEQFF. The nucleotide sequence is TGTGCCAGCAGGCCGGGACAGCTAGGCAATGAGCAGTTCTTC.